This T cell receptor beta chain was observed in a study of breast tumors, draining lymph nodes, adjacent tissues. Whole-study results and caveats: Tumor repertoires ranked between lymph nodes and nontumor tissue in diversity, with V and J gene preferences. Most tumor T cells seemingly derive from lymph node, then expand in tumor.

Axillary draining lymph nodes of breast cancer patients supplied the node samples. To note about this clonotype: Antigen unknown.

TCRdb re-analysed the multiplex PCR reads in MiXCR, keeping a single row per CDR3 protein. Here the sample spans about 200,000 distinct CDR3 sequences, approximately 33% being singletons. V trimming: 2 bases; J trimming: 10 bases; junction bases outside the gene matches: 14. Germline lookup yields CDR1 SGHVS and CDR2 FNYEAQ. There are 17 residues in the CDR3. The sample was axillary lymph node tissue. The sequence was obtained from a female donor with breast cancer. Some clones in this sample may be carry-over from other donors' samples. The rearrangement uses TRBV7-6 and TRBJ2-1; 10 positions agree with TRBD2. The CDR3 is CASSLRTSGNNKGEQFF. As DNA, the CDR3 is TGTGCCAGCAGCTTAAGAACTAGCGGGAACAATAAAGGGGAGCAGTTCTTC.